The rows below give T cell receptor beta chains drawn from one sample of a study of blood T cell repertoires in COVID-19. Profiled with immunoSEQ multiplex PCR; TCRdb holds only in-frame clones, not every one. Among over 70,000 clones, about nine tenths were seen once, and the ten largest hold about 1.2%. Sequencing was carried out using peripheral blood. The receptor set was obtained from a human donor in a cohort sampled during active COVID-19. The CDR3 runs from the conserved cysteine through the conserved F or W. The D gene is left open where the match is weak. The listing skips clone size in some rows; elsewhere it reads once, few, many or a size class.

D gene	V gene	clone size	J gene	CDR3 protein	CDR3 DNA
TRBD2	TRBV19	.	TRBJ2-7	CASKDGRAFSEQYF	TGTGCCAGCAAGGACGGGAGGGCCTTTTCCGAGCAGTACTTC
.	TRBV10-3	.	TRBJ1-2	CAISSGDSYGYTF	TGTGCCATCAGTAGCGGCGATTCCTATGGCTACACCTTC
.	TRBV21-1	.	TRBJ1-1	CAGGCAFF	TGTGCGGGCGGGTGCGCTTTCTTT
.	TRBV27	few	TRBJ2-1	CASSLSLGSALLFF	TGTGCCAGCAGTTTATCTTTGGGTAGCGCCCTTCTGTTCTTC
TRBD2	TRBV10-3	.	TRBJ2-1	CAISEEGTRKFF	TGTGCCATCAGTGAAGAAGGGACTAGAAAATTCTTC
TRBD2	TRBV19	.	TRBJ2-1	CASSPTRLAGGRYGNEQFF	TGTGCCAGTAGTCCCACCCGCCTAGCGGGAGGACGGTATGGGAATGAGCAGTTCTTC
.	TRBV27	.	TRBJ2-2	CASRWGVNTGELFF	TGTGCCAGCAGATGGGGGGTCAACACCGGGGAGCTGTTTTTT
.	TRBV19	.	TRBJ2-7	CASKTSGTGGHEQYF	TGTGCCAGTAAGACTTCCGGGACGGGGGGCCACGAGCAGTACTTC
TRBD2	TRBV19	.	TRBJ2-3	CASSGGGPGTIGQDTQYF	TGTGCCAGTAGTGGCGGGGGGCCCGGGACTATCGGGCAAGATACGCAGTATTTT
.	TRBV28	.	TRBJ1-3	CASYRWNSGNTIYF	TGTGCCAGCTACAGGTGGAACTCTGGAAACACCATATATTTT
.	TRBV7-2	once	TRBJ1-2	CASSQALYGYTF	TGTGCCAGCAGTCAGGCCCTCTATGGCTACACCTTC
TRBD2	TRBV28	.	TRBJ2-1	CASSLGRDPTHEQFF	TGTGCCAGCAGTCTTGGGAGGGACCCTACACATGAGCAGTTCTTC
.	TRBV24-1	.	TRBJ2-2	CATSDLDWNTGELFF	TGTGCCACCAGTGACTTGGACTGGAACACCGGGGAGCTGTTTTTT
TRBD1	TRBV19	.	TRBJ1-1	CASRSPQGETEAFF	TGTGCCAGTAGGAGTCCTCAGGGGGAAACTGAAGCTTTCTTT
TRBD2	TRBV19	.	TRBJ2-1	CASRAVWEGTMEQFF	TGTGCCAGTAGAGCAGTTTGGGAGGGAACAATGGAGCAGTTCTTC
.	TRBV5-8	.	TRBJ2-3	CASSSLLASPRTDTQYF	TGTGCCAGCAGTTCGCTCCTAGCCTCGCCACGCACAGATACGCAGTATTTT
TRBD2	TRBV30	.	TRBJ2-3	CAWGGLVGTDTQYF	TGTGCCTGGGGAGGACTAGTGGGAACAGATACGCAGTATTTT
.	TRBV5-5	few	TRBJ2-3	CASSLAGREISTDTQYF	TGTGCCAGCAGCTTGGCCGGTCGGGAAATTTCGACAGATACGCAGTATTTT
.	TRBV18	.	TRBJ2-1	CASSSGLALNEQFF	TGTGCCAGCTCATCCGGACTGGCCCTCAATGAGCAGTTCTTC
TRBD1	TRBV7-6	.	TRBJ1-2	CASGEGQGRPQTF	TGTGCCAGCGGGGAAGGACAGGGTAGGCCCCAAACCTTC
.	TRBV7-9	.	TRBJ2-7	CASSLVAQDYEQYF	TGTGCCAGCAGCTTAGTCGCACAAGACTACGAGCAGTACTTC
.	TRBV7-9	.	TRBJ2-7	CASSPGTLEQYF	TGTGCCAGCAGCCCCGGGACTTTAGAGCAGTACTTC
.	TRBV30	.	TRBJ1-2	CAWGVRRHTDGYTF	TGTGCCTGGGGAGTTCGAAGACACACGGATGGCTACACCTTC
TRBD2	TRBV5-6	.	TRBJ2-1	CASSLRTSGRAAYNEQFF	TGTGCCAGCAGCCTCCGGACTAGCGGGAGGGCCGCCTACAATGAGCAGTTCTTC
.	TRBV2	.	TRBJ1-1	CASQQDRNTEAFF	TGTGCCAGCCAGCAGGACAGGAACACTGAAGCTTTCTTT
TRBD1	TRBV6-5	.	TRBJ1-5	CASRKTGGADQPQHF	TGTGCCAGCAGGAAGACAGGGGGCGCGGATCAGCCCCAGCATTTT
.	TRBV13	once	TRBJ1-6	CASSAQQGEGGSPLHF	TGTGCCAGCAGCGCCCAACAGGGCGAGGGTGGCTCACCCCTCCACTTT
.	TRBV9	.	TRBJ2-5	CASSGPGLLQETQYF	TGTGCCAGCTCCGGACCAGGGCTGCTCCAAGAGACCCAGTACTTC
TRBD2	TRBV18	once	TRBJ2-1	CASSSQTSGSHNEQFF	TGTGCCAGCTCATCTCAGACTAGCGGGTCCCACAATGAGCAGTTCTTC
TRBD2	TRBV6-5	few	TRBJ2-3	CASRPGLAANTQYF	TGTGCCAGCAGACCGGGACTAGCAGCAAATACGCAGTATTTT
.	TRBV9	.	TRBJ1-2	CASSATRLAPGGGYTF	TGTGCCAGCAGCGCTACGCGTCTAGCCCCGGGGGGGGGCTACACCTTC
TRBD2	TRBV19	.	TRBJ2-1	CASSGTSGHNEQFF	TGTGCCAGTAGTGGGACTAGCGGGCACAATGAGCAGTTCTTC
TRBD1	TRBV18	.	TRBJ1-6	CASSPSHGQADSPLHF	TGTGCCAGCTCACCTTCCCACGGACAGGCTGATTCACCCCTCCACTTT
TRBD1	TRBV28	once	TRBJ2-1	CASSPQTGATSEQFF	TGTGCCAGCAGTCCCCAGACAGGGGCGACAAGTGAGCAGTTCTTC
.	TRBV28	.	TRBJ2-6	CASSPAELSGANVLTF	TGTGCCAGCAGTCCAGCGGAGCTCTCTGGGGCCAACGTCCTGACTTTC
TRBD2	TRBV7-7	.	TRBJ2-5	CASSSGGAGGQETQYF	TGTGCTAGCAGCTCCGGGGGAGCGGGGGGCCAAGAGACCCAGTACTTC
TRBD2	TRBV19	.	TRBJ2-7	CASSLTSGSSYEQYF	TGTGCCAGTAGCCTAACTAGCGGAAGCTCCTACGAGCAGTACTTC
.	TRBV3-1/TRBV3-2	.	TRBJ1-1	CASSQASGRGTEAFF	TGTGCCAGCAGCCAAGCGTCAGGGAGGGGGACTGAAGCTTTCTTT
.	TRBV4-1	once	TRBJ1-2	CASSQDPGMGAFNYGYTF	TGCGCCAGCAGCCAAGATCCGGGAATGGGAGCCTTTAACTATGGCTACACCTTC
.	TRBV18	.	TRBJ2-5	CASSPSGSQETQYF	TGTGCCAGCTCACCGTCCGGGAGCCAAGAGACCCAGTACTTC
TRBD2	TRBV3-1/TRBV3-2	.	TRBJ2-2	CASSLHLAGGPTGELFF	TGTGCCAGCAGCCTCCATTTAGCGGGAGGCCCCACCGGGGAGCTGTTTTTT
.	TRBV6-1	.	TRBJ1-1	CASSEGYSANTEAFF	TGTGCCAGCAGTGAAGGGTACAGTGCGAACACTGAAGCTTTCTTT
TRBD1	TRBV11-2	few	TRBJ1-3	CASSHHRGSGNTIYF	TGTGCCAGCAGCCACCACAGGGGCTCTGGAAACACCATATATTTT
TRBD1	TRBV28	.	TRBJ1-2	CASSSRDRGRANYGYTF	TGTGCCAGCAGTTCCCGGGACAGGGGTAGGGCTAACTATGGCTACACCTTC
TRBD1	TRBV6-5	.	TRBJ2-1	CASSWGQGEYNEQFF	TGTGCCAGCAGTTGGGGACAGGGGGAATACAATGAGCAGTTCTTC
TRBD1	TRBV28	.	TRBJ2-1	CASTSGGTGSYNEQFF	TGTGCCAGCACCTCGGGTGGGACAGGGTCTTATAATGAGCAGTTCTTC
.	TRBV20-1	.	TRBJ2-7	CSARSDRNQYF	TGCAGTGCTAGATCCGACAGAAACCAGTACTTC
.	TRBV6-6	.	TRBJ1-1	CASSYEGYTEAFF	TGTGCCAGCAGTTATGAGGGATACACTGAAGCTTTCTTT
TRBD1	TRBV4-2	.	TRBJ2-4	CASRVGQGGNIQYF	TGTGCCAGCAGGGTCGGACAGGGTGGAAACATTCAGTACTTC
.	TRBV2	.	TRBJ2-2	CASATQVIVTGELFF	TGTGCCAGCGCAACCCAGGTTATTGTCACCGGGGAGCTGTTTTTT
.	TRBV28	.	TRBJ1-5	CASSPGPGNQPQHF	TGTGCCAGCAGCCCTGGGCCAGGGAATCAGCCCCAGCATTTT
TRBD1	TRBV5-4	.	TRBJ1-2	CASSAGQNYGYTF	TGTGCCAGCAGCGCGGGACAGAACTATGGCTACACCTTC
TRBD1	TRBV4-1	.	TRBJ2-1	CASRGQGSWDEQFF	TGCGCCAGCCGGGGACAGGGAAGTTGGGATGAGCAGTTCTTC
TRBD2	TRBV3-1/TRBV3-2	.	TRBJ2-1	CASSQEREGEQFF	TGTGCCAGCAGCCAAGAGAGGGAGGGTGAGCAGTTCTTC